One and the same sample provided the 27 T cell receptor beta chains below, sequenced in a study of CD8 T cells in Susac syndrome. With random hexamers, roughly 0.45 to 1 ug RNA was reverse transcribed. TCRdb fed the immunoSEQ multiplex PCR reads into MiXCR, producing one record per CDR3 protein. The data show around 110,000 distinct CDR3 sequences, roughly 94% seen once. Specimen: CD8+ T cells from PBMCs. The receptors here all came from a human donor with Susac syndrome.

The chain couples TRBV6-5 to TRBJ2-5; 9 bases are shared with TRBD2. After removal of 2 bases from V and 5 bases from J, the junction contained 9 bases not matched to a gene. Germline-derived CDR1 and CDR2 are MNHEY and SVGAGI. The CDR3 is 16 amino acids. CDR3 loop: CASSYGAGGLWETQYF. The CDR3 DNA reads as TGTGCCAGCAGTTACGGCGCGGGGGGGCTTTGGGAGACCCAGTACTTC.

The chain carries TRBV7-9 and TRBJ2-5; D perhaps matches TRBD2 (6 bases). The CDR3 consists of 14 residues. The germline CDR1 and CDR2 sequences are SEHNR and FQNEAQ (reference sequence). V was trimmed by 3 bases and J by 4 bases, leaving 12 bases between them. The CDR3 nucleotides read TGTGCCAGCAGCTTCACCGGGACTCGAGAGACCCAGTACTTC. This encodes CASSFTGTRETQYF.

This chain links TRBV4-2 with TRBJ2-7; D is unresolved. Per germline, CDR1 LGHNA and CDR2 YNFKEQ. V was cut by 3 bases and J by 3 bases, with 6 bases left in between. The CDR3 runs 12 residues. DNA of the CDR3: TGTGCCAGCAGCCAGGCCAACTACGAGCAGTACTTC. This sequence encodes CASSQANYEQYF.

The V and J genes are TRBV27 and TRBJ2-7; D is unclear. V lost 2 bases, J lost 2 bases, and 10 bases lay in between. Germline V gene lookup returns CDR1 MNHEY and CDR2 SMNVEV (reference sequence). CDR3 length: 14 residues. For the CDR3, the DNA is TGTGCCAGCAGTTTACACTCCGGACCCTACGAGCAGTACTTC. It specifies CASSLHSGPYEQYF.

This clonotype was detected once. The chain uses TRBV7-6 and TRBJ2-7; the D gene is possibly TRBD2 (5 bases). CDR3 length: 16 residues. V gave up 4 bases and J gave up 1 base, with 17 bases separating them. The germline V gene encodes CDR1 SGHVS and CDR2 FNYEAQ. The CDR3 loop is CASSSLGAQASYEQYF. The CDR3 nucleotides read TGTGCCAGCAGCTCCCTGGGAGCCCAGGCGTCCTACGAGCAGTACTTC. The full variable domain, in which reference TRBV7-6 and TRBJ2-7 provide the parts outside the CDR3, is GAGVSQSPRYKVTKRGQDVALRCDPISGHVSLYWYRQALGQGPEFLTYFNYEAQQDKSGLPNDRFSAERPEGSISTLTIQRTEQRDSAMYRCASSSLGAQASYEQYFGPGTRLTVT.

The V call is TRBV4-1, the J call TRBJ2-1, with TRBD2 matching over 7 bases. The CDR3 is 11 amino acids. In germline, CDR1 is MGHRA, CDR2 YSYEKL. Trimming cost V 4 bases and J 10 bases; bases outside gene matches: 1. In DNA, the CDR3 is TGCGCCAGCAGCCGGGGACTAGAGCAGTTCTTC. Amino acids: CASSRGLEQFF.

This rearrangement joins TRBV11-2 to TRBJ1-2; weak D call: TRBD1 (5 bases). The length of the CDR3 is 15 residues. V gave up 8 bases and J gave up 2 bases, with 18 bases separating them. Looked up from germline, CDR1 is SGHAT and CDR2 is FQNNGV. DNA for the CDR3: TGTGCCAGCTCCCCCGGGACTTCTATCAACTATGGCTACACCTTC. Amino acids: CASSPGTSINYGYTF.

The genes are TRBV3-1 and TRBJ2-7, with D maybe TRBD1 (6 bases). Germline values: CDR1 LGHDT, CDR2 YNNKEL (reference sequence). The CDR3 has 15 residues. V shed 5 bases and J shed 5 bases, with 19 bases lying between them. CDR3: CASSTLRQGMHEQYF. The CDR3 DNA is TGTGCCAGCAGCACGCTCCGCCAGGGGATGCACGAGCAGTACTTC.

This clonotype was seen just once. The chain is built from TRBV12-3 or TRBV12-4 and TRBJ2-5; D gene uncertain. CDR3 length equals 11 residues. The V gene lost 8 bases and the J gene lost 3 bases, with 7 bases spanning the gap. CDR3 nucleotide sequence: TGTGCCAGCGGCCAAGAAGAGACCCAGTACTTC. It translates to CASGQEETQYF.

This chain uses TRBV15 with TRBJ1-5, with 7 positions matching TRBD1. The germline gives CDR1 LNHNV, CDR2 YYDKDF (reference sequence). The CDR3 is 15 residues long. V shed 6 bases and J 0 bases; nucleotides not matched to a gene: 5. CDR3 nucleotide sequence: TGTGCCACCAGTACGGACAGGTTTAGCAATCAGCCCCAGCATTTT. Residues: CATSTDRFSNQPQHF.

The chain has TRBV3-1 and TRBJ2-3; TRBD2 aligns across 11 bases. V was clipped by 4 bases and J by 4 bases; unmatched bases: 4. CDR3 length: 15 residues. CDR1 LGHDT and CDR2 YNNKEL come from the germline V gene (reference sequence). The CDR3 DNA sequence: TGTGCCAGCAGCCCCACTAGCGGGGGAGCAGATACGCAGTATTTT. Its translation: CASSPTSGGADTQYF.

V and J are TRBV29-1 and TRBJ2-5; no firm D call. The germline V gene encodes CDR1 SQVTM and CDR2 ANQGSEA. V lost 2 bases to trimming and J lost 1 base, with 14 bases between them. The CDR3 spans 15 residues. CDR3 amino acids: CSVELPTVFQETQYF. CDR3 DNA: TGCAGCGTTGAACTCCCGACGGTCTTCCAAGAGACCCAGTACTTC.

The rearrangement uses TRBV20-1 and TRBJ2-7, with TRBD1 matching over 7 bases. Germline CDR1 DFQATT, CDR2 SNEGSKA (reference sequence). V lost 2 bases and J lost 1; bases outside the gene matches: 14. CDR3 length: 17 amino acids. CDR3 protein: CSARPLTRQGGSYEQYF. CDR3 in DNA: TGCAGTGCTAGACCCCTGACCCGACAGGGCGGATCCTACGAGCAGTACTTC.

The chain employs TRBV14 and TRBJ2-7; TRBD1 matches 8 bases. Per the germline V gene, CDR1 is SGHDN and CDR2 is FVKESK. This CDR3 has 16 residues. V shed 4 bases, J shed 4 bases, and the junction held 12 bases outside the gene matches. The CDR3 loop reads CASSPRTGIGPYEQYF. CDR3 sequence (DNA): TGTGCCAGCAGCCCCCGGACAGGGATAGGGCCTTACGAGCAGTACTTC.

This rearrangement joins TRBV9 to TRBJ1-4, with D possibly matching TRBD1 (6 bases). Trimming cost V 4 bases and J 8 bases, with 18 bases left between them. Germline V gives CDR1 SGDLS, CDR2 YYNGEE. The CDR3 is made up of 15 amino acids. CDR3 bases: TGTGCCAGCAGCCCTAGTGGGGTGGGGGGCGAAAAACTGTTTTTT. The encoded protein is CASSPSGVGGEKLFF.

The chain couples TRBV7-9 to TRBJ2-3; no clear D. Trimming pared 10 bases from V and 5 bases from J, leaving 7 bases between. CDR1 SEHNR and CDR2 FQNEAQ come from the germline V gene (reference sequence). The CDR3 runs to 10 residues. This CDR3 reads CATRVDTQYF. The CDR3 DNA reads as TGTGCCACTCGCGTAGATACGCAGTATTTT.

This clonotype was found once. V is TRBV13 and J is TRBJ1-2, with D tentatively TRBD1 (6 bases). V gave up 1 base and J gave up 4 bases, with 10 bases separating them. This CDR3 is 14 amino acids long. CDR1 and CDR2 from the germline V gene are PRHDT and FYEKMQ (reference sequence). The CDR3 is CASSLADRLYGYTF. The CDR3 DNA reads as TGTGCCAGCAGCTTAGCAGACAGGCTCTATGGCTACACCTTC.

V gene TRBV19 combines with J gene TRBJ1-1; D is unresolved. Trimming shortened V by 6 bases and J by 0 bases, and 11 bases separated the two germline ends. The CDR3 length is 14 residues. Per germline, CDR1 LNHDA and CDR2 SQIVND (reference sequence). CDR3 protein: CASSPLLMNTEAFF. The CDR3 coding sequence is TGTGCCAGTAGCCCTCTACTCATGAACACTGAAGCTTTCTTT.

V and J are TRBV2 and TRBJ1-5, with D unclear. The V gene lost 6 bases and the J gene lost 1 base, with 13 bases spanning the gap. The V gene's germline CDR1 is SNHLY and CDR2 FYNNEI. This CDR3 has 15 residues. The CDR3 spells CASRAGTLSNQPQHF. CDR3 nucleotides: TGTGCCAGCAGGGCCGGTACATTGAGCAATCAGCCCCAGCATTTT.

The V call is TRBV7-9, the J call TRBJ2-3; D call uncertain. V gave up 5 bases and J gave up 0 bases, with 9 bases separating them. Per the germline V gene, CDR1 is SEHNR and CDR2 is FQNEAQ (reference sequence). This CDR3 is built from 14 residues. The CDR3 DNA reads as TGTGCCAGCAGCCCGCCCGGGAGCACAGATACGCAGTATTTT. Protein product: CASSPPGSTDTQYF.

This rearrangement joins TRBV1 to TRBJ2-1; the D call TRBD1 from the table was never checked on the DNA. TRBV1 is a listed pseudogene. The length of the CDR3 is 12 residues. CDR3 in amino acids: CTSSQVGHEQFF. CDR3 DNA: TGCACCAGCAGCCAAGTGGGACATGAGCAGTTCTTC.

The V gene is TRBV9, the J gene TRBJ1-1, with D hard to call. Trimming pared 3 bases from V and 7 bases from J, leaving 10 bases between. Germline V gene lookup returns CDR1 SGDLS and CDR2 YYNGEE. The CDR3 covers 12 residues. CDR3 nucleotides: TGTGCCAGCAGCGCACCCGGCCGTGAAGCTTTCTTT. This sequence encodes CASSAPGREAFF. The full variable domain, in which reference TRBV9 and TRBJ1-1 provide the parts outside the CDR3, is DSGVTQTPKHLITATGQRVTLRCSPRSGDLSVYWYQQSLDQGLQFLIQYYNGEERAKGNILERFSAQQFPDLHSELNLSSLELGDSALYFCASSAPGREAFFGQGTRLTVV.

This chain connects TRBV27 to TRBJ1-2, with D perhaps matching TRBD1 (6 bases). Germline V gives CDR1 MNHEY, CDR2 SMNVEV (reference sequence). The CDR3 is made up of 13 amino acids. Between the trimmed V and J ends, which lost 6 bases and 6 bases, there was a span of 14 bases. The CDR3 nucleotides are TGTGCCAGCAGCAGGGGACCGTCGGATGGCTACACCTTC. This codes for CASSRGPSDGYTF.

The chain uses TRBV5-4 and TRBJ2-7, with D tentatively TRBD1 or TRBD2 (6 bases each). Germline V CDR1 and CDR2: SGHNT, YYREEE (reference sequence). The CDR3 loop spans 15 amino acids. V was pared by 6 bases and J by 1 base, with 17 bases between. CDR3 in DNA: TGTGCCAGCACTTTAGGGGGGTCTAATTCCTACGAGCAGTACTTC. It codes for CASTLGGSNSYEQYF.

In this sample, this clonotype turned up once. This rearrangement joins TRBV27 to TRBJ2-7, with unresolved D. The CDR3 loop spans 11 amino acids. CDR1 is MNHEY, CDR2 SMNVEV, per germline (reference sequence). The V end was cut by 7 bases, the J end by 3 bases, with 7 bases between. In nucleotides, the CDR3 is TGTGCCAGCATCCAAAACTACGAGCAGTACTTC. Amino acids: CASIQNYEQYF.

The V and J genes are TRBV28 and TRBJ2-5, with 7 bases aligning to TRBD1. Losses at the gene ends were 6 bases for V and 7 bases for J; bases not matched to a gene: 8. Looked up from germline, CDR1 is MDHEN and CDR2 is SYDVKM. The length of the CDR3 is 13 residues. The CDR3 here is CASRPTGVGTQYF. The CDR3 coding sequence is TGTGCCAGCAGGCCAACAGGGGTTGGGACCCAGTACTTC.

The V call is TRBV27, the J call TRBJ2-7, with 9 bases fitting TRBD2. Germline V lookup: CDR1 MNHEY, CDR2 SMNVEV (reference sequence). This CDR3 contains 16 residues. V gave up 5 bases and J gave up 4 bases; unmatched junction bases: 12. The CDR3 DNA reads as TGTGCCAGCAGTCCCAGCGCGGGGGGGCTCGCGTACGAGCAGTACTTC. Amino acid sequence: CASSPSAGGLAYEQYF.